What follows is one T cell receptor beta chain and its context. The antigen it binds to is not known. Per-base quality was not reported, and no clone a single base away is much larger than it. Following the manufacturer's recommendations, the immunoSEQ kit was used to generate TCR beta libraries from genomic DNA. To prepare libraries, a first multiplex PCR with proprietary primers was run, followed by a second PCR that added unique barcodes, and a bead cleanup was done after each round. Each sample batch included a kit-provided positive control reaction and a negative control reaction. The final libraries underwent checking on an Agilent 4200 TapeStation D1000 ScreenTape, volumetric pooling, and quantification by qPCR. Sequencing was performed on an Illumina NextSeq500 using a MidOutput 150-cycle cartridge, with 156 Read1 cycles, 15 Index1 cycles, and the kit custom primers. The pooled library was loaded at around 1 pM with roughly 19% PhiX control spiked in. The source study handled its data this way. Vendor-processed data were analyzed in R, and a clonotype was defined as all T cells sharing the same CDR3 nucleotide sequence. For clone abundance analyses, frequencies were normalized to the 10,000 most abundant clones in each sample. Public T cell clones, which averaged fewer than five per sample, were excluded before analysis. A difference in abundance of at least 32-fold between compartments was used to define tumor-enriched and baseline blood-enriched clonotypes. A beta-binomial differential abundance model was applied to find clonotypes that expanded or contracted between blood time points. Similarity between tumor and blood repertoires was quantified using the Baroni-Urbani and Buser coefficient, and groups were compared with two-tailed Wilcoxon tests in R. The table was pulled from immuneACCESS by TCRdb, which kept in-frame rearrangements only. Such tables lose some clones; where checked, under half of the loss comes from unresolved V genes, and the rest has no known cause. The V and J calls and the clone size are those of that table, but D and trimming were determined from the DNA. This sample holds more than 75,000 clones; about 86% were observed only once. Jointly, the top ten make up approximately 22% of the sample.

The time point label on this specimen signifies: blood 2 weeks post-SBRT. The treatment or condition label, as the study defines it: 15 Gy SBRT to primary tumor, nephrectomy 4 weeks later. Serial peripheral blood from radiation-treated patients was sampled at baseline, 2 weeks and 4 weeks after SBRT to track tumor-enriched clonotypes. Renal cell carcinoma with clear cell pathology was present in all patients. The QIAamp DNA Blood Mini Kit (Qiagen) was used to prepare genomic DNA for TCR sequencing. Samples were included in the analyses only if all quality control checks were passed. The germline V gene (reference sequence) specifies SEHNR as CDR1 and FQNEAQ as CDR2. V was cut back by 2 bases and J by 2 bases, leaving a gap of 7 bases between them. The cysteine opens and the phenylalanine closes a CDR3 of 14 amino acids. The sequence is cut down to CDR3 DNA, 42 bases in frame from base 1. The sample originates from a study of radiation and T cells in renal cell carcinoma (dated by TCRdb to 2020 to 2021). Study-wide context: The samples were drawn from a clinical trial, where primary renal cell carcinomas were treated with 15 Gy of stereotactic body radiation therapy and then removed by nephrectomy 4 weeks afterward. In total, 50 to 60 samples underwent TCR beta sequencing: around 25 tumors plus 27 peripheral blood samples. In the approximately 53 samples combined, some 4 million unique CDR3 nucleotide sequences were found, encoding about 2.7 million unique CDR3 amino acid sequences.

On the study overall, not on this receptor specifically: Tracking of blood repertoire dynamics stopped at about 4 weeks after treatment, with no follow-up past that point. Because pretreatment tumor biopsies were not available, the baseline intratumoral presence of clonotypes could not be determined. The single-armed trial design could not address effects of radiation dose or scheduling on the TCR repertoire. In blood, the top tumor clonotypes increased between baseline and 2 weeks post-radiation and then shrank by 4 weeks, which suggests that tumor-resident clones expanded only transiently.

Sequencing used blood, obtained from a patient whose treatment included radiotherapy and nephrectomy. The chain was built from TRBV7-9 and TRBJ1-5; the D gene cannot be named for sure. This TCR derives from a woman between 45 and 65 years old with renal cell carcinoma. Read as DNA, the sequence is TGTGCCAGCAGCTTACAAGGGCGCAATCAGCCCCAGCATTTT. The translation is CASSLQGRNQPQHF.